The rows below give T cell receptor beta chains drawn from one sample of a study of vaccination effects on CD4 cells after COVID-19. Measured with immunoSEQ multiplex PCR; TCRdb has only the in-frame clones, and not every one. The sample has tens of thousands of clones, approximately 70% seen once; the top ten hold around a quarter. No antigen has been identified for these receptors. The sequences come from CD4+ T cells from PBMCs cultured without peptide, collected before COVID-19 vaccination. These receptors were collected from a human donor who had a prior SARS-CoV-2 infection. CDR3s include the opening cysteine and the closing phenylalanine or tryptophan. Each record gives: J gene, clone size, V gene, D gene, CDR3 DNA, CDR3 protein. A D gene is named only where the DNA matches it firmly. Part of the rows lack a size; the others show once, few, many or a class for expanded clones.

TRBJ1-2	-	TRBV19	TRBD1	TGTGCCAGTAGTTTCGACAGGGGGCTGGACTATGGCTACACCTTC	CASSFDRGLDYGYTF
TRBJ2-2	few	TRBV19	TRBD2	TGTGCCAGTAGGCCGGGACTAGCAATAACCGGGGAGCTGTTTTTT	CASRPGLAITGELFF
TRBJ2-5	-	TRBV5-5	-	TGTGCCAGCAGCTTGGACAGGGCGTTTTGGACCCAGTACTTC	CASSLDRAFWTQYF
TRBJ2-1	-	TRBV2	-	TGTGCCAGCACCCCCCAGGGTGCCTACAATGAGCAGTTCTTC	CASTPQGAYNEQFF
TRBJ2-3	-	TRBV7-3	TRBD1	TGTGCCAGCAGCTTATCGGGACAGGGCCAGTATTTT	CASSLSGQGQYF
TRBJ2-2	-	TRBV6-6	-	TGTGCCAGCAGCCCCGGGGGGGGCACACAGGGGTCCGCGAACACCGGGGAGCTGTTTTTT	CASSPGGGTQGSANTGELFF
TRBJ1-1	-	TRBV9	-	TGTGCCAGCAGCGTAGATGTCAGAATGAACACTGAAGCTTTCTTT	CASSVDVRMNTEAFF
TRBJ2-1	few	TRBV5-1	TRBD2	TGCGCCAGCAGCTTGGAACTAGCGGGCTCCTACAATGAGCAGTTCTTC	CASSLELAGSYNEQFF
TRBJ2-2	-	TRBV10-3	TRBD1	TGTGCCATCAGTGAGTCGGACAGGGGTCGTAACACCGGGGAGCTGTTTTTT	CAISESDRGRNTGELFF
TRBJ2-1	-	TRBV11-3	-	TGTGCCAGCAGCTTAGATCGCATGCGGCGGTACAATGAGCAGTTCTTC	CASSLDRMRRYNEQFF
TRBJ1-2	-	TRBV28	-	TGTGCCAGCACTGATCATAGAGTCTATGGCTACACCTTC	CASTDHRVYGYTF
TRBJ2-1	-	TRBV24-1	-	TGTGCCACCTCTCGAGGCATTTACAATGAGCAGTTCTTC	CATSRGIYNEQFF
TRBJ2-7	-	TRBV11-2	-	TGTGCCAGCAGCTTATACCCCTACGAGCAGTACTTC	CASSLYPYEQYF
TRBJ1-4	-	TRBV20-1	-	TGCAGTGCTAGTTGGACAACTAATGAAAAACTGTTTTTT	CSASWTTNEKLFF
TRBJ2-7	few	TRBV27	TRBD2	TGTGCCAGCAGTCCAGGACTAGCGATCGCCTACGAGCAGTACTTC	CASSPGLAIAYEQYF
TRBJ1-6	once	TRBV6-6	-	TGTGCCAGCAGTTTGCAGCAGGGGTTCTTTTCACCCCTCCACTTT	CASSLQQGFFSPLHF
TRBJ1-2	few	TRBV29-1	-	TGCAGCGTTGTGCAGGGGATAAGTAGTGGCTACACCTTC	CSVVQGISSGYTF